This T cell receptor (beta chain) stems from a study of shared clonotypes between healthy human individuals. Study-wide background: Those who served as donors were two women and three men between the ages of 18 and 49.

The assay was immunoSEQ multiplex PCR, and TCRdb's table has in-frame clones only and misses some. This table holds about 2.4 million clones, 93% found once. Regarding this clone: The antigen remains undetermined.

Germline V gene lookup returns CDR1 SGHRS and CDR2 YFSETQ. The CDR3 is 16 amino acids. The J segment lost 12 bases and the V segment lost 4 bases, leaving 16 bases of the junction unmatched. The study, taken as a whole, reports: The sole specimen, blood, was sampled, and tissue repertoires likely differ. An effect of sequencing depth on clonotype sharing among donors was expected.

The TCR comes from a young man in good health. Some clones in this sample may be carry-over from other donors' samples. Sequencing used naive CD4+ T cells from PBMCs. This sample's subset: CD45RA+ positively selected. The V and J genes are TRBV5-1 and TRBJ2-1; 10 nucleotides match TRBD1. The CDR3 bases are TGCGCCAGCAGCCCAGGAGGGACAGGGGACGCGGCGGGGCAGTTCTTC. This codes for CASSPGGTGDAAGQFF.